The present entry profiles one T cell receptor (beta chain) with its context. Its antigen is not identified. This entry is derived from a study of neoadjuvant nivolumab and ipilimumab in lung cancer. On the study more broadly: Nivolumab 3 mg/kg was given days 1, 15 and 29, plus ipilimumab 1 mg/kg day 1 in combination.

Study-wide results and caveats: Only a small number of samples underwent TCR sequencing. Higher pretherapy blood TCR richness went with higher resected-tumor richness. TCR richness and clonality were higher in tumors than adjacent uninvolved lung.

Only in-frame clones appear in the TCRdb table, and some are missing; sequencing was by immunoSEQ multiplex PCR. The table has about 18,000 clones, around 87% seen once. The specimen comprised peripheral blood, sampled before neoadjuvant nivolumab, alone or with ipilimumab. This clonotype was obtained from an adult with non-small cell lung cancer.

DNA of the CDR3: TGTGCCAGCAGTTACGATAGGAAGTCCCACGAGCAGTACTTC. It is translated as CASSYDRKSHEQYF. The V and J genes are TRBV6-6 and TRBJ2-7; D is ambiguous. V lost 2 bases and J lost 5, with 13 bases in between. CDR1 and CDR2 from the germline V gene are MNHNY and SVGAGI (reference sequence). The CDR3 has 14 residues.